Listed below are T cell receptor beta chains from one sample, sequenced in a study of T cell responses to AZD1222 COVID-19 vaccine. Sequenced by immunoSEQ multiplex PCR; TCRdb stores in-frame clones only, minus some. This sample yields tens of thousands of clones, of which more than 85% are seen a single time; 5.2% belongs to the top ten. The starting material was peripheral blood, obtained on day 0 of AZD1222 vaccination. Every receptor here comes from an adult in good health. CDR3s include the opening cysteine and the closing phenylalanine or tryptophan. A D gene is named only where the DNA matches it firmly. Some rows have no size entry. The others give once, few or many, or a class for an expanded clone.

size	D	V	J	CDR3	DNA
few	-	TRBV4-3	TRBJ1-5	CASSQDGDSNQPQHF	TGCGCCAGCAGCCAAGATGGGGACAGCAATCAGCCCCAGCATTTT
few	TRBD2	TRBV5-1	TRBJ2-3	CASSLWTSGADTQYF	TGCGCCAGCAGCTTGTGGACTAGCGGGGCGGATACGCAGTATTTT
-	-	TRBV24-1	TRBJ1-6	CATRAAGENSPLHF	TGTGCCACCCGGGCGGCAGGGGAGAATTCACCCCTCCACTTT
-	-	TRBV2	TRBJ1-2	CASTGGYGYTF	TGTGCCAGCACGGGAGGCTATGGCTACACCTTC
-	TRBD1	TRBV5-3	TRBJ1-1	CARSPDRGQLTGEAFF	TGTGCCAGAAGCCCGGACAGGGGGCAATTAACGGGTGAAGCTTTCTTT
-	TRBD1	TRBV19	TRBJ2-5	CASSNLGRGQETQYF	TGTGCCAGTAGCAACTTAGGCAGGGGGCAAGAGACCCAGTACTTC
-	-	TRBV7-9	TRBJ1-1	CASSFSGNTEAFF	TGTGCCAGCAGCTTTTCCGGCAACACTGAAGCTTTCTTT
-	TRBD1	TRBV5-1	TRBJ2-6	CASSSGQGDANVLTF	TGCGCCAGCAGCTCGGGACAGGGGGATGCCAACGTCCTGACTTTC
-	-	TRBV27	TRBJ1-2	CASSLSAQGYYGYTF	TGTGCCAGCAGTTTATCAGCCCAAGGTTACTATGGCTACACCTTC
-	TRBD1	TRBV7-9	TRBJ1-3	CASSAYRGLLGNTIYF	TGTGCCAGCAGCGCTTACAGGGGATTGCTTGGAAACACCATATATTTT
few	-	TRBV6-5	TRBJ1-5	CASSRDISNQPQHF	TGTGCCAGCAGCCGGGACATTAGCAATCAGCCCCAGCATTTT
-	-	TRBV5-6	TRBJ1-3	CASSHLAPGGNTIYF	TGTGCCAGCAGCCATCTCGCCCCCGGGGGCAACACCATATATTTT
-	-	TRBV3-1/TRBV3-2	TRBJ1-4	CASSQERKLFF	TGTGCCAGCAGCCAAGAGAGAAAACTGTTTTTT
once	-	TRBV18	TRBJ1-1	CASSPPGGNTEAFF	TGTGCCAGCTCACCTCCAGGAGGAAACACTGAAGCTTTCTTT
-	-	TRBV3-1/TRBV3-2	TRBJ2-1	CASSRKRSLTNEQFF	TGTGCCAGCAGCCGAAAGCGGTCACTTACCAATGAGCAGTTCTTC
-	TRBD1	TRBV30	TRBJ1-2	CAPRTGGKGYTF	TGTGCACCCCGCACAGGGGGTAAGGGCTACACCTTC
once	-	TRBV5-1	TRBJ1-5	CASSLDGSNQPQHF	TGCGCCAGCAGCTTGGATGGAAGCAATCAGCCCCAGCATTTT
-	-	TRBV27	TRBJ2-1	CASSLWSDYRLYNEQFF	TGTGCCAGCAGTTTATGGTCAGACTACCGCCTCTACAATGAGCAGTTCTTC
-	-	TRBV28	TRBJ1-1	CASSLPRGGTEAFF	TGTGCCAGCAGTTTACCCCGGGGCGGGACTGAAGCTTTCTTT
-	TRBD1	TRBV6-5	TRBJ1-1	CASSTGGRTEAFF	TGTGCCAGCAGTACAGGGGGCAGGACTGAAGCTTTCTTT
few	-	TRBV6-5	TRBJ1-6	CASSYHGTQDSPLHF	TGTGCCAGCAGTTACCATGGGACCCAAGATTCACCCCTCCACTTT
few	TRBD1	TRBV19	TRBJ1-4	CASSNLGQGNEKLFF	TGTGCCAGTAGTAACCTGGGACAGGGGAATGAAAAACTGTTTTTT